What follows describes a single T cell receptor (beta chain). In this sample, this clone turned up once. Its antigen specificity is not known. No much larger clone is present one base from it, and per-base qualities are unavailable. The cohort comprised 550 to 700 healthy bone marrow donors. All cohort members were sampled while nominally healthy, although unrecorded immune exposures were likely present. The donor tested CMV seronegative, placing the donor among the 300 to 400 seronegative members of the cohort. A peripheral blood sample was provided by each donor, and peripheral blood mononuclear cells were used for TCR beta sequencing. The Qiagen DNeasy Blood Extraction Kit was used to extract genomic DNA from the blood cell samples. The library was built by means of the immunoSEQ multiplex PCR assay. For the multiplex PCR, a mixture combining 60 forward primers for TCR Vbeta segments and 13 reverse primers for TCR Jbeta segments was used. The CDR3 region of rearranged TCR beta genes was amplified from genomic DNA by a multiplex PCR assay. The Illumina HiSeq System was used to sequence the amplified TCR beta libraries as 87-base-pair reads. Turning to the authors' computational methods: Across the 700 or so repertoires, a later analysis counted 78 million or so unique TCR beta chains, 8.5 million to 12 million of which were shared by at least two donors. Raw reads were error-corrected and collapsed into unique sequences with a nearest-neighbor algorithm that merged closely related sequences to remove PCR and sequencing errors. Alignment of CDR3 sequences to IMGT reference sequences was used to assign V, D and J gene segments. Each retained sequence needed at least a six-nucleotide match to both a V gene segment and a J gene segment. Rearrangements were called productive when the CDR3 lacked stop codons and stayed in frame with V and J; all others were non-productive. CDR3 was defined according to IMGT convention as the region running from the second conserved V-encoded cysteine to the conserved J-encoded phenylalanine. The earlier analysis of 500 to 650 of the donors excluded any sequence lacking an unambiguous match to a single V gene segment. An earlier analysis of over 450 of the donors classified V segments as functional when productive rearrangements were above 56.7% and as segregating when the standard deviation between donors was above 5%. To diagnose cytomegalovirus status from the catalog of TCR beta chain sequences, a statistical classification framework was built. A later analysis assigned V and J genes by comparing TCR nucleotide sequences with IMGT/GENE-DB human TR gene sequences. Using the TCRdist pipeline, a later analysis assigned CDR3 sequences along with most-parsimonious VDJ recombination scenarios. In a later analysis, every TCR beta chain was defined by the combination of its CDR3 amino acid sequence and its V-gene family, and reads without a unique V-gene family were dropped. In a later analysis, 500 to 700 highly shared, low-generation-probability nucleotide sequences were removed to address suspected cross-contamination and a sequencing artifact. In a later analysis, a clonal expansion index was calculated for each public chain from normalized within-repertoire ranks of inferred template counts. In a later analysis, generation probabilities were computed with a VDJ recombination model fitted to out-of-frame rearrangements, and the resulting probabilities were checked against IGoR. A later analysis scored TCR-TCR, TCR-HLA and TCR-CMV co-occurrence with hypergeometric tests, applying a repertoire-size bias correction to TCR pairs. A later analysis estimated false discovery rates by permuting HLA or CMV assignments 20 times. In a later analysis, co-occurring TCRs were grouped using DBSCAN, and TCRdist sequence similarity was added for clustering within HLA-allele-positive subsets. For co-occurrence clustering, repertoires with fewer than 30,000 or more than 120,000 public chains were excluded, along with five repertoires with anomalous nucleotide sharing. TCRdb provides this immuneACCESS table in a form limited to in-frame rearrangements. Some clones are lacking; in checked studies, under half of them reflect an unresolved V gene, and why the rest are absent is not known. Clone size and the V and J calls come from that table; the DNA yielded D and trimming. The sample table shows roughly 160,000 clones, and less than 85% are seen once. Of the sample, over 1.1% is held by the ten largest clones.

This sample is drawn from a study of cytomegalovirus exposure and HLA in healthy donors (dated by TCRdb to 2016 to 2017). About the full investigation: An earlier analysis of roughly 610 of the donors reported under 300 Gb of sequence data and around 100 million unique TCR beta sequences obtained from about 179 million T cells. About 320 gigabases of sequencing data and 70 million to 100 million unique TCR sequences were included in an early release covering under 650 HLA-typed donors. Of the 350 to 450 genotyped donors, around 81% fell in the genetic ancestry cluster associated with self-reported Caucasian donors. The study was designed to test whether signatures of past pathogen exposure could be identified by cataloging public T cell receptors. The T cell repertoires of 666 subjects were profiled by immunosequencing and related to cytomegalovirus serostatus. A separate validation cohort of 90 to 150 different subjects was used in addition to the roughly 640-subject first cohort. High-throughput TCR immunosequencing, statistical association of individual TCRs with disease status, and machine learning were combined to predict cytomegalovirus infection status. A later analysis re-analyzed previously published TCR beta repertoires from 550 to 700 donors and added high-resolution HLA genotyping to study TCR occurrence patterns. Rather than using new phenotypic data, the later analysis identified candidate immune exposures from TCR beta sequences and from how often those sequences occurred across donors. An earlier analysis of around 640 of the donors used high-throughput TCR beta sequencing to judge whether each TCR beta V gene segment behaved as functional or pseudogenic. Alongside the repertoire data, information on donor age, sex, ethnicity and CMV serostatus was compiled. Genome-wide SNP genotypes for about 65% of the roughly 670 donors were used in a later genetic analysis, which treated that subset as a discovery cohort. All discovery cohort repertoires had been generated on a single sequencing platform. HLA typing covered class I and class II loci at four-digit resolution. The number of donors typed differed by locus, with about 629-630 for A, B, C, DRB1 and DQB1, about 500 for DQA1, 606 for DPA1, and some 440 for DPB1. Several DR-DQ haplotypes were handled as single units for association and clustering, since linkage in the cohort was strong. Among around 400 genotyped donors of the cohort, an average of roughly 230,000 unique TCR beta nucleotide sequences was sequenced per donor, of which about 19% were non-productive.

The investigation overall reported the following: An association between a missense DCLRE1C variant and V-gene and J-gene trimming of TCR beta chains was found in a later genetic analysis and replicated in an independent cohort. Linkage disequilibrium might explain the correlated functional status among segregating V segments, but an unknown experimental factor could not be ruled out. The earlier analysis of 450 to 700 of the donors excluded over 15 rarely observed V segments, including chromosome 9 orphons, because counts were too low. Cytomegalovirus status was reported to be diagnosed by the classifier with high specificity and sensitivity in both the original and validation cohorts. A total of about 150 TCR beta chains were listed by the study as associated with cytomegalovirus. While some public TCRs were present in many individuals, most TCR sequences turned up only very rarely across donors. The sequencing pipeline was judged likely to have produced a cluster of highly shared sequence variants as a technical artifact. This cohort had only TCR beta chains sequenced, and the lack of alpha or paired-chain data limited which features could be detected. According to a later analysis, most CMV-associated TCR beta chains appeared to be HLA-restricted, and the HLA associations seemed to be driven largely by CMV exposure. Because HLA typing was missing for some donors at each locus, association tests included only the typed subset. A later analysis found that TCR association rates varied across HLA loci, with DRB1 alleles showing the most associated TCRs and HLA-C alleles the fewest. A later analysis found that HLA-associated TCR beta chains were more clonally expanded and had lower generation probabilities than equally common non-associated chains. According to the authors, the approach could potentially be generalized to other disease states and immunological phenotypes. In vitro tests confirmed that three of the cytomegalovirus-associated TCR beta chains recognize cytomegalovirus antigens. Strong co-occurrence of HLA alleles, especially DR and DQ, made assigning TCR associations to individual alleles difficult. In a later analysis, some 18,000 TCR beta sequences were associated with specific HLA alleles at a false discovery rate of 0.05. Sequencing depth was assumed to be roughly uniform across donors in the presence/absence analyses, though that assumption may not hold. In a later genetic analysis, fewer N-insertions in productive TCRs were reported among donors in an Asian-associated ancestry cluster than the approximately 670-donor mean. A further reported finding was that TCR beta sequences accurately predicted the HLA-A and HLA-B alleles for most subjects in the first cohort. For the cohort, immune exposure information was limited to CMV serostatus. In an earlier analysis of about 540 of the donors, most TCR beta V segments were observed in productive rearrangements about 87% or about 30% of the time, broadly matching IMGT annotations. In a later analysis, several top co-occurrence clusters were reported to appear linked to parvovirus B19, influenza, CMV and Epstein-Barr virus.

Sequenced sample: PBMCs. This clonotype originated in a man aged 55 to 69 in good health and CMV-seronegative.

At the DNA level, the sequence is TGTGCCAGCAGCTACCTCGGGACACCCCTTTTCACAGATACGCAGTATTTT. This yields the protein CASSYLGTPLFTDTQYF. The sequence links TRBV11-2 to TRBJ2-3; TRBD1 is a weak D gene call, 6 bases matching. The CDR3 runs 17 amino acids, cysteine and phenylalanine included. This entry keeps only the CDR3 DNA: 51 bases, framed from base 1. Via the germline V gene, CDR1 is SGHAT and CDR2 FQNNGV. V is clipped by 4 bases and J by 2 bases, and the sequence between their germline boundaries is 19 bases long.